The 16 T cell receptor beta chains below all came from one sample that was sequenced in a study of T cell repertoires in cytomegalovirus infection. Using its own MiXCR run on the reads, TCRdb lists one record per CDR3 protein. The data show around 450,000 distinct CDR3 sequences, roughly 30% seen once. Sequenced material: PBMCs. These receptors originate from a human donor in good health (CMV status not recorded). Some clones in this sample may be carry-over from other donors' samples.

This clonotype has just a few counts. The chain is built from TRBV5-1 and TRBJ2-7, with no clear D. The ends were cut back, 3 bases at V and 3 bases at J, with 16 bases in the middle. Germline lookup yields CDR1 SGHRS and CDR2 YFSETQ. The CDR3 totals 15 residues. In DNA, the CDR3 is TGCGCCAGCAGCTCCTATCACCCGGCAGACTACGAGCAGTACTTC. As protein: CASSSYHPADYEQYF. The full variable domain, completed using reference TRBV5-1 and TRBJ2-7, is KAGVTQTPRYLIKTRGQQVTLSCSPISGHRSVSWYQQTPGQGLQFLFEYFSETQRNKGNFPGRFSGRQFSNSRSEMNVSTLELGDSALYLCASSSYHPADYEQYFGPGTRLTVT.

This clonotype was picked up many times. The V gene is TRBV7-9, the J gene TRBJ1-1; possible D gene TRBD1, 5 bases. The CDR3 loop spans 16 amino acids. Germline lookup yields CDR1 SEHNR and CDR2 FQNEAQ (reference sequence). Trimming shortened V by 5 bases and J by 5 bases, and 21 bases separated the two germline ends. CDR3 sequence: CASSLGAGGRGTEAFF. In DNA, the CDR3 is TGTGCCAGCAGCCTAGGCGCTGGGGGTCGAGGGACTGAAGCTTTCTTT.

The V call is TRBV27, the J call TRBJ2-7; D may match TRBD1 or TRBD2 (6 bases each). Germline-derived CDR1 and CDR2 are MNHEY and SMNVEV (reference sequence). This CDR3 has 13 amino acids. The germline V and J ends were trimmed by 8 bases and 6 bases, with 17 bases remaining between them. The DNA of the CDR3 is TGTGCCAGCGCGACGGGGGCCCTATCCGAGCAGTACTTC. Its protein product is CASATGALSEQYF.

This clonotype was observed a single time. The chain has TRBV11-2 and TRBJ1-4; 7 positions agree with TRBD1. Germline-derived CDR1 and CDR2 are SGHAT and FQNNGV. The CDR3 loop spans 15 amino acids. The junction had 8 bases not matched to a gene; V was cut back by 3 bases and J by 7 bases. CDR3 sequence (DNA): TGTGCCAGCAGCTTGGGGACAGCCTGGAGTGAAAAACTGTTTTTT. The encoded protein is CASSLGTAWSEKLFF.

This clonotype was seen repeatedly, ten times or more. The CDR3 DNA is TGTGCCAGCAGCCCCATGAGGTCTATCACAGATACGCAGTATTTT. This gives the protein CASSPMRSITDTQYF. The gene calls are TRBV7-3 and TRBJ2-3; D unresolved. The CDR3 is 15 amino acids. The germline gives CDR1 SGHTA, CDR2 FQGTGA. V gave up 5 bases and J gave up 2 bases, with 14 bases separating them.

The V and J genes are TRBV27 and TRBJ2-7, with a possible D match to TRBD2 (6 bases). V lost 5 bases and J lost 6, with 14 bases in between. CDR3 length: 13 amino acids. From germline, CDR1 is MNHEY and CDR2 SMNVEV (reference sequence). CDR3 loop: CASSLRVGGEQYF. The CDR3 DNA follows: TGTGCCAGCAGTCTCCGCGTGGGGGGCGAGCAGTACTTC.

This clonotype turned up a few times. The chain uses TRBV5-4 and TRBJ2-3, with TRBD2 matching 11 bases. Unmatched junction bases numbered 10, after V lost 4 bases and J lost 0 bases. This CDR3 is built from 18 residues. The germline gives CDR1 SGHNT, CDR2 YYREEE (reference sequence). The DNA of the CDR3 is TGTGCCAGCAGCCAAAGTAGCGGGGGGGCGATAAGCACAGATACGCAGTATTTT. Translating it yields CASSQSSGGAISTDTQYF.

This clonotype was seen many times. V is TRBV7-2 and J is TRBJ2-7; 8 bases match TRBD1. The J segment lost 0 bases and the V segment lost 0 bases, leaving 1 base of the junction unmatched. This CDR3 spans 15 amino acids. The V gene's germline CDR1 is SGHTA and CDR2 FQGNSA. CDR3 sequence reads: CASSLAGQVSYEQYF. The CDR3 DNA reads as TGTGCCAGCAGCTTAGCGGGACAGGTCTCCTACGAGCAGTACTTC.

This clonotype occurred a few times. The chain joins TRBV6-2 or TRBV6-3 to TRBJ2-7, with D tentatively TRBD2 (7 bases). CDR1 and CDR2 (germline): MNHEY, SVGEGT. V was shortened by 4 bases and J by 0 bases, with 22 bases between the two germline ends. This CDR3 has 18 residues. CDR3: CASSSLRKGGGYSYEQYF. CDR3 in DNA: TGTGCCAGCAGTTCCCTCCGGAAAGGCGGGGGCTACTCCTACGAGCAGTACTTC.

This clonotype has ten or more counts. The rearrangement uses TRBV6-1 and TRBJ2-5; the D gene is possibly TRBD1 (5 bases). This CDR3 region has 14 residues. CDR1 is MNHNS and CDR2 is SASEGT in the germline V gene. V was cut by 5 bases and J by 1 base, with 11 bases left in between. The CDR3 loop reads CASSFPGIQETQYF. The CDR3 coding sequence is TGTGCCAGCAGTTTCCCAGGGATCCAAGAGACCCAGTACTTC.

V and J are TRBV6-5 and TRBJ1-2; weak D call: TRBD1 (5 bases). The germline gives CDR1 MNHEY, CDR2 SVGAGI. V shed 2 bases and J shed 1 base, with 8 bases lying between them. The CDR3 runs to 14 residues. Here the CDR3 DNA reads TGTGCCAGCAGTTACGACAGATATAACTATGGCTACACCTTC. This translates into CASSYDRYNYGYTF.

This clonotype was detected only once. The chain joins TRBV7-8 to TRBJ1-6, with unresolved D. CDR1 is SGHVS, CDR2 FQNEAQ, per germline. This CDR3 is built from 18 residues. The ends were cut back, 1 base at V and 3 bases at J, with 16 bases in the middle. CDR3 DNA: TGTGCCAGCAGCTTAGTAGTTCGGGAGACCCACTATAATTCACCCCTCCACTTT. It encodes CASSLVVRETHYNSPLHF.

V usage is TRBV7-9 and J usage is TRBJ1-4; D gene unclear. The CDR3 has 14 amino acids. The V gene's germline CDR1 is SEHNR and CDR2 FQNEAQ (reference sequence). V was pared by 4 bases and J by 3 bases, with 9 bases between. In DNA form, the CDR3 reads TGTGCCAGCAGCTCGAGAGGCGCTAATGAAAAACTGTTTTTT. Protein sequence: CASSSRGANEKLFF.

The chain uses TRBV7-4 and TRBJ1-5; TRBD1 is a possible D gene (5 bases). The CDR3 runs 18 residues. The V end lost 1 base, the J end lost 3 bases, and 19 bases lay between the germline ends. Germline values: CDR1 SGHVT, CDR2 SQSDAQ. The CDR3 DNA sequence: TGTGCCAGCAGCTTAGAAGGTCTGGGCCAGGGCTTCAATCAGCCCCAGCATTTT. Protein sequence: CASSLEGLGQGFNQPQHF.

This clonotype came up a few times. V and J are TRBV7-2 and TRBJ2-7; D is unclear. V gave up 5 bases and J gave up 6 bases, with 11 bases separating them. Germline values: CDR1 SGHTA, CDR2 FQGNSA. There are 12 residues in the CDR3. The CDR3: CASSRSWVEQYF. As DNA, the CDR3 is TGTGCCAGCAGCCGCTCCTGGGTCGAGCAGTACTTC.

The CDR3 DNA sequence: TGTGCCAGCAGTTACTCGGGGGGGCTCGGCACTGAAGCTTTCTTT. This gives the protein CASSYSGGLGTEAFF. This chain connects TRBV6-6 to TRBJ1-1, with a tentative D call TRBD1 (6 bases). The CDR3 consists of 15 residues. From germline, CDR1 is MNHNY and CDR2 SVGAGI (reference sequence). V was cut by 0 bases and J by 4 bases, with 12 bases left in between.